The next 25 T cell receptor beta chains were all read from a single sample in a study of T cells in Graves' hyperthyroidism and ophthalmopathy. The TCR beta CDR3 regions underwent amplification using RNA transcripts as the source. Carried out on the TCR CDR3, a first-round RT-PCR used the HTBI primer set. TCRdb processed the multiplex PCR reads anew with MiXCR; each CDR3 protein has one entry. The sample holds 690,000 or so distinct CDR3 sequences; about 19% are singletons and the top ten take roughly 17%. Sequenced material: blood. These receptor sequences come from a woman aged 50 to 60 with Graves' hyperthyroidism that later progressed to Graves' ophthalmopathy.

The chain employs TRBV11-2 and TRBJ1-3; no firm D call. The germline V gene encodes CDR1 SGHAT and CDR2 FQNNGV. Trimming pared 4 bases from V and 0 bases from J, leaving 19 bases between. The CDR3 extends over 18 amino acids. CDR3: CASSSPWAGPISGNTIYF. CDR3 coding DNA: TGTGCCAGCAGCTCCCCCTGGGCCGGGCCCATCTCTGGAAACACCATATATTTT.

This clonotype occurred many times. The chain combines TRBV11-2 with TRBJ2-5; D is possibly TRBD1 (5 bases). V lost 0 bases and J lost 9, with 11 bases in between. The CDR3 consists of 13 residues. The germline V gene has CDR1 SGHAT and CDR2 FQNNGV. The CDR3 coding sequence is TGTGCCAGCAGCTTAGATGTTAGGGGCCCCCAGTACTTC. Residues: CASSLDVRGPQYF.

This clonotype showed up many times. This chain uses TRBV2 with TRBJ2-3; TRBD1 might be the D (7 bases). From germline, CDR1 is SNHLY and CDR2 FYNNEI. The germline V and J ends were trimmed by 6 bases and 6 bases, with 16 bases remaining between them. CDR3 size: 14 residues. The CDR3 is CASSSMAGGDTQYF. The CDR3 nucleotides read TGTGCCAGCAGCTCGATGGCAGGGGGGGATACGCAGTATTTT.

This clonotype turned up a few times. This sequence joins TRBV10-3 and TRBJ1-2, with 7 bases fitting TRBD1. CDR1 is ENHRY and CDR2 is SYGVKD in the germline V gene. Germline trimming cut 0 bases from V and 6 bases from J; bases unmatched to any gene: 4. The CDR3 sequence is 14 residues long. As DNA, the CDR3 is TGTGCCATCAGTGAGTCTGACAGGGTCGATGGCTACACCTTC. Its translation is CAISESDRVDGYTF.

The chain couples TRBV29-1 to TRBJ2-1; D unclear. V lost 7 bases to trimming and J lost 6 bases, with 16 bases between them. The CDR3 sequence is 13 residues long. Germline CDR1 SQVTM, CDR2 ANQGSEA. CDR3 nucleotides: TGCAGCGCCCTTACGGGCTCCGTCAATGAGCAGTTCTTC. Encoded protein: CSALTGSVNEQFF.

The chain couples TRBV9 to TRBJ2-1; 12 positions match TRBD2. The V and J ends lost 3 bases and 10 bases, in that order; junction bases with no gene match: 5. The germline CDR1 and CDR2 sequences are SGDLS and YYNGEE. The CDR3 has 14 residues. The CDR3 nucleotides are TGTGCCAGCAGCGGGATGACTAGCGGGGGCGAGCAGTTCTTC. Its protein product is CASSGMTSGGEQFF. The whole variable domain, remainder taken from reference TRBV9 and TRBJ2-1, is DSGVTQTPKHLITATGQRVTLRCSPRSGDLSVYWYQQSLDQGLQFLIQYYNGEERAKGNILERFSAQQFPDLHSELNLSSLELGDSALYFCASSGMTSGGEQFFGPGTRLTVL.

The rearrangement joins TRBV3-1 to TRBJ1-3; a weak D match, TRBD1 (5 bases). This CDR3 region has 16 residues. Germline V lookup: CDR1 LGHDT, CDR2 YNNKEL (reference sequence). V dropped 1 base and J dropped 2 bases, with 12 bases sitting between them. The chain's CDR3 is CASSQVAGEAGNTIYF. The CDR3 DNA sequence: TGTGCCAGCAGCCAAGTGGCGGGGGAGGCTGGAAACACCATATATTTT.

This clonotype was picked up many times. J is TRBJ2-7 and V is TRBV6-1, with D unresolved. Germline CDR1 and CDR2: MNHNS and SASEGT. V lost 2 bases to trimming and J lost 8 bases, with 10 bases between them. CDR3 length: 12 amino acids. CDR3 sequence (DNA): TGTGCCAGCAGTGAATCGGGCACCCAGCAGTACTTC. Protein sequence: CASSESGTQQYF.

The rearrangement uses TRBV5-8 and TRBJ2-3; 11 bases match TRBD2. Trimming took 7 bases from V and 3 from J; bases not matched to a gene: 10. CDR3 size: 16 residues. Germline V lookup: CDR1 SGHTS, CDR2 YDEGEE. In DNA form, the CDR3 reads TGTGCCAGCCCCCCCCGGCTAGCGGGGGGAACAGATACGCAGTATTTT. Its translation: CASPPRLAGGTDTQYF.

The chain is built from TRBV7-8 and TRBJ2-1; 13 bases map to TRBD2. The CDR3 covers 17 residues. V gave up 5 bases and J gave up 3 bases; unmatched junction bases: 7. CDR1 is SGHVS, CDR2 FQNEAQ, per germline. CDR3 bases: TGTGCCAGCAGCCCCAGACTAGCGGGGGGATACTACAATGAGCAGTTCTTC. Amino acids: CASSPRLAGGYYNEQFF.

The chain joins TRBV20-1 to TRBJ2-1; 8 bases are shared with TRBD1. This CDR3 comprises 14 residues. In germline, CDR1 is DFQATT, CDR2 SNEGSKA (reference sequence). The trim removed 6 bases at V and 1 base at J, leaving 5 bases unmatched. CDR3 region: CSAQYRGSYNEQFF. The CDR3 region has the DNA TGCAGTGCCCAATACAGGGGGTCCTACAATGAGCAGTTCTTC.

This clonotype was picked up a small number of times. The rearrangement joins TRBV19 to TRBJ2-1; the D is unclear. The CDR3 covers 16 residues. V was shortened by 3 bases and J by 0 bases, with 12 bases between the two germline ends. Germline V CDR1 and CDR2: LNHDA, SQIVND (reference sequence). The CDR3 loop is CASSMVGSSSYNEQFF. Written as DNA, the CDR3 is TGTGCCAGTAGTATGGTCGGGTCGAGCTCCTACAATGAGCAGTTCTTC.

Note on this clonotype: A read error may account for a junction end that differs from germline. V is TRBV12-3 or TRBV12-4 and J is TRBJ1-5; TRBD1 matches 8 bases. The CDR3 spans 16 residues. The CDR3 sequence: CASSGRTGISNEPQHF. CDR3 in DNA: TGTGCCAGCAGTGGACGGACAGGGATAAGCAATGAGCCCCAGCATTTT.

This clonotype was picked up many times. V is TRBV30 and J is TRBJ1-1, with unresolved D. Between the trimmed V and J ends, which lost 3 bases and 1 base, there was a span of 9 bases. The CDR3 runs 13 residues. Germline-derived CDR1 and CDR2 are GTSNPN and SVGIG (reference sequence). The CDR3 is CAWSQTPNTEAFF. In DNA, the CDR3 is TGTGCCTGGAGCCAGACACCGAACACTGAAGCTTTCTTT.

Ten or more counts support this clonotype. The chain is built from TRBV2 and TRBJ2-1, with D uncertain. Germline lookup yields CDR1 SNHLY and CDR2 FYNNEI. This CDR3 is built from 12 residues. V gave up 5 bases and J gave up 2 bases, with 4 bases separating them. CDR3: CASSPAYNEQFF. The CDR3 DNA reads TGTGCCAGCAGTCCAGCCTACAATGAGCAGTTCTTC.

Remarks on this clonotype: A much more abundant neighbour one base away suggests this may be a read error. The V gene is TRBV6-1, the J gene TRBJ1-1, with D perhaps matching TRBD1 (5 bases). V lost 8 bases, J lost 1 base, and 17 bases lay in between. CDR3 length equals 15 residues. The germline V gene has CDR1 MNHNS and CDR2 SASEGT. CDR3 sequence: CASLPSGGTNTEAFF. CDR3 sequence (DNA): TGTGCCAGCCTTCCATCCGGGGGGACGAACACTGAAGCTTTCTTT.

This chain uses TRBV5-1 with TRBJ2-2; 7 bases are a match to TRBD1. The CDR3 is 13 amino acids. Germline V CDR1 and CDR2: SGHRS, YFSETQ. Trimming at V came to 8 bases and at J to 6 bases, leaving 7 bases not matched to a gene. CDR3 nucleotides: TGCGCCAGTAGGACAGGAGAAGCCGGGGAGCTGTTTTTT. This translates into CASRTGEAGELFF.

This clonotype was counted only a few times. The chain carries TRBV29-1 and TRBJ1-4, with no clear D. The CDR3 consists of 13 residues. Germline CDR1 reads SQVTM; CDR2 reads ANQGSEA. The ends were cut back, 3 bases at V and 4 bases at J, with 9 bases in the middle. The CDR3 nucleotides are TGCAGCGTTGAGGTCAACCATAATGAAAAACTGTTTTTT. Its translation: CSVEVNHNEKLFF. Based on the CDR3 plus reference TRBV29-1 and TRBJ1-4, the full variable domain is SAVISQKPSRDICQRGTSLTIQCQVDSQVTMMFWYRQQPGQSLTLIATANQGSEATYESGFVIDKFPISRPNLTFSTLTVSNMSPEDSSIYLCSVEVNHNEKLFFGSGTQLSVL.

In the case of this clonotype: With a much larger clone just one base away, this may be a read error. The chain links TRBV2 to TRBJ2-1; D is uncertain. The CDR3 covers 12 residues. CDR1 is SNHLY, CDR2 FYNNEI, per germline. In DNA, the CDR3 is TGTGCCAGCAGCCCAAGGGTGGGTGAGCAGTCCTTC. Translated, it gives CASSPRVGEQSF.

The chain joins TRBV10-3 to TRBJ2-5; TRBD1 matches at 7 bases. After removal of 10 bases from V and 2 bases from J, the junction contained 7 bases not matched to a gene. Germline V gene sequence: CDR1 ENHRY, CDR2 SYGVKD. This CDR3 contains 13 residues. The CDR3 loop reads CATSGGGQETQYF. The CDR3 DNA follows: TGTGCCACCTCAGGGGGTGGGCAAGAGACCCAGTACTTC.

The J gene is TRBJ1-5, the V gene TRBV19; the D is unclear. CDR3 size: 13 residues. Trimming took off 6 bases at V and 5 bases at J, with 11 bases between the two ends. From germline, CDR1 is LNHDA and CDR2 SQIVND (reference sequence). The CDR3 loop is CASRPTDDQPQHF. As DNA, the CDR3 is TGTGCCAGTAGACCTACAGATGATCAGCCCCAGCATTTT. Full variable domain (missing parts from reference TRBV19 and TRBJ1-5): DGGITQSPKYLFRKEGQNVTLSCEQNLNHDAMYWYRQDPGQGLRLIYYSQIVNDFQKGDIAEGYSVSREKKESFPLTVTSAQKNPTAFYLCASRPTDDQPQHFGDGTRLSIL.

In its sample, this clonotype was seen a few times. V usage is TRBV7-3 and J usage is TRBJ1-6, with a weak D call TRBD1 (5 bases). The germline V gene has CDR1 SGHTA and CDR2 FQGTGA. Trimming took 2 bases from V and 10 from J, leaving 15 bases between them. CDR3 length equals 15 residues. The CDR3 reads CASSLVGPKGSPLHF. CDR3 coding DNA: TGTGCCAGCAGCTTAGTGGGCCCCAAGGGGTCACCCCTCCACTTT. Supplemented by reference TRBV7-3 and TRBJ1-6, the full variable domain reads GAGVSQTPSNKVTEKGKYVELRCDPISGHTALYWYRQSLGQGPEFLIYFQGTGAADDSGLPNDRFFAVRPEGSVSTLKIQRTERGDSAVYLCASSLVGPKGSPLHFGNGTRLTVT.

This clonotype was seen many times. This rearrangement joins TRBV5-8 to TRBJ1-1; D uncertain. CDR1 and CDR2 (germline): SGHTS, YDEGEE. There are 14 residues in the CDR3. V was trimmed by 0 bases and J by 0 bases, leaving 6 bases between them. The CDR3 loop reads CASSLDPVNTEAFF. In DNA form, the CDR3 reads TGTGCCAGCAGCTTGGATCCAGTGAACACTGAAGCTTTCTTT.

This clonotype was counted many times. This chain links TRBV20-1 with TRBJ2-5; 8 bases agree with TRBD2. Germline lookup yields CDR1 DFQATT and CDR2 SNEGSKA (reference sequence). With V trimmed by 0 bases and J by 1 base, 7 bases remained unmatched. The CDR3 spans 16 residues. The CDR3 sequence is CSARDLLAVLQETQYF. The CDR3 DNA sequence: TGCAGTGCTAGAGATCTACTAGCGGTCCTCCAAGAGACCCAGTACTTC.

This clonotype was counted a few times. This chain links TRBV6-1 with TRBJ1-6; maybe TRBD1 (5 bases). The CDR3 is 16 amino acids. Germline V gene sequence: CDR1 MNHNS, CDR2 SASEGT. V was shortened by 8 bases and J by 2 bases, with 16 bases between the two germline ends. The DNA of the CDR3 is TGTGCCAGCGGCCTGGGGGAAGGACCCTATAATTCACCCCTCCACTTT. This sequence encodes CASGLGEGPYNSPLHF.